The 26 T cell receptor beta chains given below trace back to one sample, sequenced in a study of blood T cell repertoires in COVID-19. Only in-frame clones appear in the TCRdb table, and some are missing; sequencing was by immunoSEQ multiplex PCR. The sample shows about 100,000 clones, around 90% of them seen only once. The sequenced sample was peripheral blood. The receptors derive from a woman in her sixties or seventies with acute or convalescent COVID-19.

This clone was detected only a few times. The CDR3 DNA follows: TGTGCCAGTAGAGGAGGGGGCAGTAATAGCAATCAGCCCCAGCATTTT. Protein product: CASRGGGSNSNQPQHF. The chain carries TRBV19 and TRBJ1-5, with 7 bases that match TRBD1. Germline-derived CDR1 and CDR2 are LNHDA and SQIVND (reference sequence). Trimming removed 6 bases from V and 0 bases from J; junction bases left unmatched: 8. The CDR3 is made up of 16 amino acids.

The J gene is TRBJ1-5, the V gene TRBV11-2; maybe TRBD1 (5 bases). This CDR3 has 15 residues. Per the germline V gene, CDR1 is SGHAT and CDR2 is FQNNGV. V lost 3 bases to trimming and J lost 8 bases, with 17 bases between them. CDR3 sequence (DNA): TGTGCCAGCAGCTTTTCCGGGAAAACGGGGGAGCCCCAGCATTTT. As protein: CASSFSGKTGEPQHF.

The V gene is TRBV2, the J gene TRBJ1-2; D gene uncertain. The CDR3 is 11 residues long. Germline V lookup: CDR1 SNHLY, CDR2 FYNNEI. The V end lost 6 bases, the J end lost 2 bases, and 4 bases lay between the germline ends. The DNA for the CDR3 is TGTGCCAGCAGGGGCAACTATGGCTACACCTTC. This translates into CASRGNYGYTF.

This rearrangement joins TRBV2 to TRBJ1-1; 11 nucleotides align to TRBD1. The V and J ends lost 6 bases and 4 bases, in that order; junction bases with no gene match: 10. The germline V gene has CDR1 SNHLY and CDR2 FYNNEI. The CDR3 contains 16 residues. CDR3 region: CASSRDFGTGGTEAFF. The CDR3 nucleotides read TGTGCCAGCAGCCGTGATTTTGGGACAGGGGGCACTGAAGCTTTCTTT.

The gene calls are TRBV6-5 and TRBJ1-2; a possible D gene is TRBD1 (5 bases). The CDR3 spans 10 residues. Per the germline V gene, CDR1 is MNHEY and CDR2 is SVGAGI. V was trimmed by 8 bases and J by 8 bases, leaving 9 bases between them. CDR3 nucleotides: TGTGCCAGCCCGGGGGGGGGCTACACCTTC. Protein: CASPGGGYTF.

This clone was seen a few times. The chain uses TRBV25-1 and TRBJ2-1; 9 positions match TRBD1. Germline CDR1 MGHDK, CDR2 SYGVNS. With V trimmed by 5 bases and J by 4 bases, 12 bases remained unmatched. The CDR3 spans 17 residues. CDR3 in amino acids: CASSFPGGQGSYNEQFF. DNA for the CDR3: TGTGCCAGCAGTTTCCCCGGCGGACAGGGGTCTTACAATGAGCAGTTCTTC.

This chain uses TRBV12-3 or TRBV12-4 with TRBJ1-1, with unresolved D. V lost 3 bases to trimming and J lost 3 bases, with 8 bases between them. The CDR3 is made up of 13 amino acids. In DNA form, the CDR3 reads TGTGCCAGCAGTTTTAGAGGGCACACTGAAGCTTTCTTT. Its protein product is CASSFRGHTEAFF.

This chain links TRBV18 with TRBJ2-1, with TRBD2 identical over 9 bases. V lost 6 bases and J lost 5; bases outside the gene matches: 5. Germline lookup yields CDR1 KGHSH and CDR2 LQKENI. CDR3 length: 14 amino acids. The CDR3 DNA follows: TGTGCCAGCTCCCGGTTAGCGGGGGACAATGAGCAGTTCTTC. It codes for CASSRLAGDNEQFF.

This clone was recorded only once. The chain combines TRBV7-9 with TRBJ1-5; D ambiguous. V was trimmed by 1 base and J by 4 bases, leaving 11 bases between them. CDR1 and CDR2 (germline): SEHNR, FQNEAQ (reference sequence). The CDR3 is made up of 15 amino acids. The CDR3 reads CASSLEGTGNQPQHF. For the CDR3, the DNA is TGTGCCAGCAGCTTAGAAGGAACGGGTAATCAGCCCCAGCATTTT.

The V and J genes are TRBV5-6 and TRBJ1-1; no definite D call. The CDR3 contains 15 residues. Germline V lookup: CDR1 SGHDT, CDR2 YYEEEE. Trimming pared 0 bases from V and 2 bases from J, leaving 11 bases between. In DNA form, the CDR3 reads TGTGCCAGCAGCTTGGTGGTCGGTCTAAACACTGAAGCTTTCTTT. Amino acid sequence: CASSLVVGLNTEAFF.

CDR3 sequence: CASSLKTPNSYEQYF. DNA for the CDR3: TGTGCCAGCAGTTTAAAGACACCGAACTCCTACGAGCAGTACTTC. The genes are TRBV28 and TRBJ2-7; D unresolved. Deletions cut 2 bases from V and 0 bases from J, with 11 bases between. The CDR3 has 15 amino acids. Germline values: CDR1 MDHEN, CDR2 SYDVKM.

The chain has TRBV18 and TRBJ1-2; D gene unclear. The CDR3 covers 15 residues. Germline V gives CDR1 KGHSH, CDR2 LQKENI. With 2 bases removed from V and 4 bases from J, the gap between germline ends came to 14 bases. The CDR3 sequence is CASSPMEQPRYGYTF. For the CDR3, the DNA is TGTGCCAGCTCACCAATGGAACAGCCCCGCTATGGCTACACCTTC.

The chain couples TRBV21-1 to TRBJ1-5; TRBD1 reflects the table's D call only, with no check against the DNA. TRBV21-1 has pseudogene status. CDR3 length: 15 amino acids. CDR3 DNA sequence: TGTGCCAGCAGCACCCGTGATATTACAAATCAGCCCCAGCATTTT. It translates to CASSTRDITNQPQHF.

There are a few counts of this clone. The chain has TRBV27 and TRBJ1-2; 7 bases align to TRBD1. This CDR3 is 16 amino acids long. Germline CDR1 reads MNHEY; CDR2 reads SMNVEV (reference sequence). The V segment lost 4 bases and the J segment 0 bases; nucleotides outside the gene matches: 8. DNA for the CDR3: TGTGCCAGCAGTTCAGGGGGTTCGTTTTCTAACTATGGCTACACCTTC. This gives the protein CASSSGGSFSNYGYTF.

The V and J genes are TRBV4-1 and TRBJ2-3; perhaps TRBD2 as D (6 bases). Trimming took off 4 bases at V and 2 bases at J, with 10 bases between the two ends. The germline V gene encodes CDR1 MGHRA and CDR2 YSYEKL. This CDR3 is 14 amino acids long. This CDR3 reads CASSRGVLTDTQYF. CDR3 DNA sequence: TGCGCCAGCAGCCGCGGGGTTCTCACAGATACGCAGTATTTT.

The rearrangement links TRBV11-2 to TRBJ2-7; TRBD2 matches 11 bases. Germline values: CDR1 SGHAT, CDR2 FQNNGV. The CDR3 is 16 residues long. V was clipped by 2 bases and J by 4 bases; unmatched bases: 7. CDR3 DNA sequence: TGTGCCAGCAGCTTACTCTCACTAGCGGGAGCTTACGAGCAGTACTTC. Translated, it gives CASSLLSLAGAYEQYF.

J is TRBJ2-7 and V is TRBV6-5, with a possible D match to TRBD2 (5 bases). Trimming removed 7 bases from V and 4 bases from J, with 11 bases in between. The CDR3 has 12 residues. Germline values: CDR1 MNHEY, CDR2 SVGAGI. CDR3 region: CASNGELYEQYV. DNA of the CDR3: TGTGCCAGCAACGGGGAACTGTACGAGCAGTACGTC.

V is TRBV30 and J is TRBJ2-1; 8 bases align to TRBD1. Germline lookup yields CDR1 GTSNPN and CDR2 SVGIG (reference sequence). CDR3 length: 11 amino acids. V lost 3 bases, J lost 12 bases, and 4 bases stayed unmatched. In DNA, the CDR3 is TGTGCCTGGAGCGGGACAGGCGGGCAGTTCTTC. This gives the protein CAWSGTGGQFF.

The chain couples TRBV7-9 to TRBJ2-3; no clear D gene. V was cut by 6 bases and J by 5 bases, with 9 bases left in between. Germline V gives CDR1 SEHNR, CDR2 FQNEAQ (reference sequence). The CDR3 covers 12 residues. CDR3 nucleotide sequence: TGTGCCAGCAGTCCGCTCGGAGATACGCAGTATTTT. The encoded protein is CASSPLGDTQYF.

This chain links TRBV28 with TRBJ1-1; 9 bases line up with TRBD1. The CDR3 runs to 14 residues. V trimming: 5 bases; J trimming: 4 bases; junction bases outside the gene matches: 5. Germline V gene lookup returns CDR1 MDHEN and CDR2 SYDVKM. CDR3 nucleotide sequence: TGTGCCAGCAGTCCCCGACAGGGGGGCACTGAAGCTTTCTTT. This encodes CASSPRQGGTEAFF.

This sequence joins TRBV10-2 and TRBJ1-6, with TRBD1 as a possible D gene (6 bases). This CDR3 contains 14 residues. Trimming stripped 6 bases from V and 9 bases from J, with 15 bases between. From germline, CDR1 is WSHSY and CDR2 SAAADI. CDR3 nucleotides: TGCGCCAGCAGAGTGGACAGAATGAGTTCACCCCTCCACTTT. The encoded protein is CASRVDRMSSPLHF.

The chain recombines TRBV30 with TRBJ2-1, with unresolved D. CDR3 length: 15 amino acids. V dropped 1 base and J dropped 0 bases, with 10 bases sitting between them. Per the germline V gene, CDR1 is GTSNPN and CDR2 is SVGIG (reference sequence). CDR3 nucleotide sequence: TGTGCCTGGAGTGGATCCCGGAGCTCCTACAATGAGCAGTTCTTC. Translation: CAWSGSRSSYNEQFF.

J is TRBJ2-5 and V is TRBV3-1 (or the pseudogene TRBV3-2); the D gene is possibly TRBD2 (6 bases). The CDR3 runs 16 residues. Deletions cut 1 base from V and 4 bases from J, with 16 bases between. Germline V gives CDR1 LGHDT, CDR2 YNNKEL (reference sequence). The CDR3 nucleotides are TGTGCCAGCAGCCAAGCTTTAGCGGCTAATAGAGAGACCCAGTACTTC. Translating it yields CASSQALAANRETQYF.

The J gene is TRBJ2-1, the V gene TRBV7-3; 11 bases agree with TRBD2. This CDR3 spans 17 amino acids. V shed 9 bases, J shed 0 bases, and the junction held 10 bases outside the gene matches. The germline V gene encodes CDR1 SGHTA and CDR2 FQGTGA. The CDR3: CASPGLADISSYNEQFF. In nucleotides, the CDR3 is TGTGCCAGTCCGGGACTAGCGGATATTAGCTCCTACAATGAGCAGTTCTTC. The full variable domain, its missing parts supplied by reference TRBV7-3 and TRBJ2-1, is GAGVSQTPSNKVTEKGKYVELRCDPISGHTALYWYRQSLGQGPEFLIYFQGTGAADDSGLPNDRFFAVRPEGSVSTLKIQRTERGDSAVYLCASPGLADISSYNEQFFGPGTRLTVL.

The rearrangement joins TRBV5-1 to TRBJ1-5; possibly TRBD1 for D (5 bases). The CDR3 is 14 amino acids. Trimming took 4 bases from V and 2 from J, leaving 10 bases between them. Germline CDR1 reads SGHRS; CDR2 reads YFSETQ. CDR3 sequence (DNA): TGCGCCAGCAGCCCAGACAGTGGCAATCAGCCCCAGCATTTT. Translation: CASSPDSGNQPQHF.

The chain links TRBV2 to TRBJ2-7, with D possibly TRBD1 on 6 matching bases. The CDR3 length is 13 residues. From germline, CDR1 is SNHLY and CDR2 FYNNEI. With 8 bases removed from V and 0 bases from J, the gap between germline ends came to 11 bases. CDR3 nucleotide sequence: TGTGCCAGCCTTGGACAGCCCTCCTACGAGCAGTACTTC. Protein sequence: CASLGQPSYEQYF.